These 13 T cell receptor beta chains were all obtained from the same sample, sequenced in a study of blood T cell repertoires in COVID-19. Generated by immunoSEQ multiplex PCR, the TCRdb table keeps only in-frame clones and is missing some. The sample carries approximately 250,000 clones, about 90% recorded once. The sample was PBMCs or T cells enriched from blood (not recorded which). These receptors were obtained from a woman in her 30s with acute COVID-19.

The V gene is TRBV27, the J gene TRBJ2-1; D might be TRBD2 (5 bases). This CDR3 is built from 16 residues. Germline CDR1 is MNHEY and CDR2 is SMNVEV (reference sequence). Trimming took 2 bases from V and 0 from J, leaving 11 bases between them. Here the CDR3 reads CASSLTVANSYNEQFF. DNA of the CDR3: TGTGCCAGCAGTTTAACTGTAGCGAACTCCTACAATGAGCAGTTCTTC.

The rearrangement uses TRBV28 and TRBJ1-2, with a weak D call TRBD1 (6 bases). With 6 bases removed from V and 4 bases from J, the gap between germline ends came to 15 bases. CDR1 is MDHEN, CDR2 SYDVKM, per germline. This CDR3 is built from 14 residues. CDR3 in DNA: TGTGCCAGCAGGAAACAGGGCCACGGCTATGGCTACACCTTC. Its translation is CASRKQGHGYGYTF.

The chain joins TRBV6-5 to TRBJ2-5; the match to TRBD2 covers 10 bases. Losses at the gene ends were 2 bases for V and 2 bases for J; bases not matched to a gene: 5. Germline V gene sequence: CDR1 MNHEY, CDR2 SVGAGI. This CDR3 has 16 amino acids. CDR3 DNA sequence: TGTGCCAGCAGTTACGAGCTAGCGGGGGCACAAGAGACCCAGTACTTC. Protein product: CASSYELAGAQETQYF.

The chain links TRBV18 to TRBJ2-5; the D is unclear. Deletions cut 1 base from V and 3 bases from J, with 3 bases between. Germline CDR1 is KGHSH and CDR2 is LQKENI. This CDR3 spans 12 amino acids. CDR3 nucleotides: TGTGCCAGCTCACCACGTAAAGAGACCCAGTACTTC. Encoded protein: CASSPRKETQYF.

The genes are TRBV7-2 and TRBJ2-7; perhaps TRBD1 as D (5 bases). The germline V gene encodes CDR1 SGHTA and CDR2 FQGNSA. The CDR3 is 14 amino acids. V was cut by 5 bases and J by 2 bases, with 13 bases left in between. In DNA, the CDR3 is TGTGCCAGCAGCCCTGGTCTAGGGGCCTACGAGCAGTACTTC. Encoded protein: CASSPGLGAYEQYF.

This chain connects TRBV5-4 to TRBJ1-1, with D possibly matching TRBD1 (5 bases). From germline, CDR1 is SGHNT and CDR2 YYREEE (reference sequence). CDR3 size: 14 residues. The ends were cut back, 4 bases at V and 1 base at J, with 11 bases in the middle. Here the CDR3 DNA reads TGTGCCAGCAGCGACTTACAGGAGAACACTGAAGCTTTCTTT. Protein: CASSDLQENTEAFF.

CDR3 DNA sequence: TGTGCCAGCACCTCAGGGAAAGGTGCTTTCTTT. Protein sequence: CASTSGKGAFF. The V gene is TRBV25-1, the J gene TRBJ1-1; weak D call: TRBD1 (5 bases). V gave up 7 bases and J gave up 11 bases, with 14 bases separating them. The V gene's germline CDR1 is MGHDK and CDR2 SYGVNS. The CDR3 has 11 residues. Full variable domain (remainder filled in from reference TRBV25-1 and TRBJ1-1): EADIYQTPRYLVIGTGKKITLECSQTMGHDKMYWYQQDPGMELHLIHYSYGVNSTEKGDLSSESTVSRIRTEHFPLTLESARPSHTSQYLCASTSGKGAFFGQGTRLTVV.

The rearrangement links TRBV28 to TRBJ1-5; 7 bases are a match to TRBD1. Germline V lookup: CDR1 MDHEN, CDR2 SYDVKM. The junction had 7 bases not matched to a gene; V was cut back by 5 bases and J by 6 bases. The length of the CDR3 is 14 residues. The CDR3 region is CASSMRQGIQPQHF. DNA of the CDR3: TGTGCCAGCAGTATGAGACAGGGAATTCAGCCCCAGCATTTT.

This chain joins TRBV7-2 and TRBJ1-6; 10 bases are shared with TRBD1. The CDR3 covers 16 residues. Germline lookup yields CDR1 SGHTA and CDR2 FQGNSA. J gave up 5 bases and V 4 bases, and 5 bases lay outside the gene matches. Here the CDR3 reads CASSSGQGVNNSPLHF. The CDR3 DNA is TGTGCCAGCAGCTCCGGACAGGGGGTTAATAATTCACCCCTCCACTTT. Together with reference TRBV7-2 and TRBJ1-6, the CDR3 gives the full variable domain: GAGVSQSPSNKVTEKGKDVELRCDPISGHTALYWYRQSLGQGLEFLIYFQGNSAPDKSGLPSDRFSAERTGGSVSTLTIQRTQQEDSAVYLCASSSGQGVNNSPLHFGNGTRLTVT.

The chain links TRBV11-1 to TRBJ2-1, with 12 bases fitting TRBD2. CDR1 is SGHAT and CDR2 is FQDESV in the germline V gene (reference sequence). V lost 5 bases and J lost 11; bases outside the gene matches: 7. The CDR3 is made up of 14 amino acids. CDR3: CASSLGLAGPQQFF. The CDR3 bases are TGTGCCAGCAGCCTCGGACTAGCGGGACCCCAGCAGTTCTTC.

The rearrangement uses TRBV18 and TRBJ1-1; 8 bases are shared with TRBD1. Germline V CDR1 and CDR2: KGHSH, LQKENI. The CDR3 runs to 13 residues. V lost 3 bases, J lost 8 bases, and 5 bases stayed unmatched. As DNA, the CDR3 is TGTGCCAGCTCACCGGGAGACAGGGGAGAAGCTTTCTTT. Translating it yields CASSPGDRGEAFF.

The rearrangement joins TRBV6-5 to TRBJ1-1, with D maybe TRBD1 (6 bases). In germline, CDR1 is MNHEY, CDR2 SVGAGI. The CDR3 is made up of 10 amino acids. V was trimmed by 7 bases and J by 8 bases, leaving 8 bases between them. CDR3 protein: CASIGTEAFF. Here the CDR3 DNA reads TGTGCCAGCATCGGGACAGAAGCTTTCTTT.

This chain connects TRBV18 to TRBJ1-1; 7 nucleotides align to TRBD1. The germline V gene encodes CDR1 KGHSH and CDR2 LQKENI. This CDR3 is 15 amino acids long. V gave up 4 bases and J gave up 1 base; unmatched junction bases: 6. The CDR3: CASSLGTAGNTEAFF. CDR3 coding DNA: TGTGCCAGCTCACTAGGGACAGCCGGGAACACTGAAGCTTTCTTT.